The clone carrying this T cell receptor beta chain was counted ten times or more. Its cognate antigen is unknown. The ends lost 4 bases at V and 9 bases at J; junction bases unmatched: 3. This CDR3 is 12 amino acids long. Germline CDR1 and CDR2: SGHRS and YFSETQ. This specimen comes from a study of T cells in Graves' hyperthyroidism and ophthalmopathy. Study results and limitations: Most thyroid clonotypes expanded above 0.001 appeared in blood too.

There were TCR beta CDR3 regions amplified from RNA transcripts. An initial round of RT-PCR targeting the TCR CDR3 relied on the HTBI primer set. TCRdb redid the calling of the multiplex PCR reads with MiXCR, one entry per CDR3 protein. This sample has roughly 200,000 distinct CDR3 sequences, with about 17% found just once. Sequencing was performed on blood. The clonotype comes from a man aged 35 to 55 with Graves' hyperthyroidism. The V gene is TRBV5-1, the J gene TRBJ2-1, with TRBD1 identical over 8 bases. DNA of the CDR3: TGCGCCAGCAGCCCCGGACAGGGTGAGCAGTTCTTC. Residues: CASSPGQGEQFF.